This T cell receptor (beta chain) is drawn from a study of breast tumors, draining lymph nodes, adjacent tissues (dated by TCRdb to 2015 to 2016). Regarding the research as a whole: In breast cancer patients, the study compared the TCR beta repertoires of tumor, adjacent nontumor tissue and axillary lymph nodes. The study aimed to assess the relationships and possible T-cell exchange between tumor, surrounding tissue and draining lymph node repertoires in human breast cancer. Study-level results and caveats: Tumors showed preferential V and J gene usage, and their T-cell repertoire diversity fell below that of lymph nodes yet above that of nontumor tissue. Tumor and nontumor tissue repertoires were significantly more similar in luminal-like than in basal-like breast cancer. The data were considered consistent with the idea that most tumor T cells come from the lymph node and then expand in tumor tissue. The conclusion that tumor T cells originate in lymph nodes was framed as consistent with a hypothesis rather than directly demonstrated.

This clonotype was recorded many times. Its antigen is currently not known. No base quality information exists; no much larger clone differs at one position. The sequencer listed for this sample is Illumina HiSeq 2000. TCR beta chain libraries were generated through multiplex PCR amplification. The amplified TCR beta chain products were analyzed by high-throughput sequencing. The public reads were reprocessed in TCRdb via fastp at Q25 and MiXCR, keeping in-frame beta chains. Records with the same CDR3 protein are collapsed into one entry carrying the most frequent genes and DNA. The sample has 100,000 or so distinct CDR3 sequences on record, around 20% of them singletons. Around 1.3% of the sample is held by the ten biggest clonotypes. The axillary draining lymph nodes of breast cancer patients were the source of the lymph node samples. Trimming removed 6 bases from V and 3 bases from J; the gene matches leave 12 bases unexplained. The CDR3 contains 17 residues, cysteine and phenylalanine counted. The sequence is cut down to CDR3 DNA, 51 bases in frame from base 1.

Recombination joined TRBV12-3 or TRBV12-4 with TRBJ1-5; 9 central nucleotides agree with TRBD1. Sequences were obtained from axillary lymph node tissue. The clonotype comes from a female donor with breast cancer. Some clones in this sample may be carry-over from other donors' samples. The CDR3 sequence is CASSPSKGTGHNQPQHF. The nucleotide sequence is given as TGTGCCAGCAGCCCCTCGAAAGGGACAGGGCACAATCAGCCCCAGCATTTT.